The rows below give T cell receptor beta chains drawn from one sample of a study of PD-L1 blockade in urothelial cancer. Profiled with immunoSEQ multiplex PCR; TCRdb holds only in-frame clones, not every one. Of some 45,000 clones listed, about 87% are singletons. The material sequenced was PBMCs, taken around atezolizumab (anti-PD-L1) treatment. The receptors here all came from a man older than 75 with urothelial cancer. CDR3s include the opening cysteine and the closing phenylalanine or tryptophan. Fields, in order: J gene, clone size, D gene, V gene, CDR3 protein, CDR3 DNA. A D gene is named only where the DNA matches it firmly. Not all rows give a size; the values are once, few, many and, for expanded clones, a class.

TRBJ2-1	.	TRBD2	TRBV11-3	CASSQGGPGLAGNEQFF	TGTGCCAGCAGCCAAGGGGGACCGGGACTAGCGGGGAATGAGCAGTTCTTC
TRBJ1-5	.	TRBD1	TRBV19	CASSTSGGSNQPQHF	TGTGCCAGTAGTACCTCAGGGGGCAGCAATCAGCCCCAGCATTTT
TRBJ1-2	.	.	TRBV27	CASSSVGQSLNYGYTF	TGTGCCAGCAGTTCCGTTGGACAGAGCCTTAACTATGGCTACACCTTC
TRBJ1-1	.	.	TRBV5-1	CASSLRQANTEAFF	TGCGCCAGCAGCCTGAGACAGGCGAACACTGAAGCTTTCTTT
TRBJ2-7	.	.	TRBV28	CASSLRKGVAGEQYF	TGTGCCAGCAGTTTAAGGAAGGGGGTGGCTGGCGAGCAGTACTTC
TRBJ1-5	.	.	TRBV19	CASKPGWNEAQHF	TGTGCCAGTAAACCCGGTTGGAACGAGGCGCAGCATTTT
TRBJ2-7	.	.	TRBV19	CASSEQGNSYEQYF	TGTGCCAGTAGTGAACAGGGAAACTCCTACGAGCAGTACTTC
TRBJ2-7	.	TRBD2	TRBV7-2	CASSLISRASGRSSYEQYF	TGTGCCAGCAGCTTAATTAGTAGGGCTAGCGGAAGGAGCTCCTACGAGCAGTACTTC
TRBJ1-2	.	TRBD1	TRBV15	CATSSEMGGQTGGRGYTF	TGTGCCACCAGCTCCGAAATGGGAGGGCAGACAGGGGGTCGGGGCTACACCTTC
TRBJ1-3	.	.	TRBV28	CASSLRAGAVGNTIYF	TGTGCCAGCAGTTTAAGAGCAGGGGCGGTCGGAAACACCATATATTTT
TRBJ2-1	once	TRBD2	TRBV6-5	CASIRASGGYNEQFF	TGTGCCAGCATCCGGGCTAGCGGGGGCTACAATGAGCAGTTCTTC
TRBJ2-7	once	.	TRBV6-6	CASSFEYEQYF	TGTGCCAGCAGTTTCGAATACGAGCAGTACTTC
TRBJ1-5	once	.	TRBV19	CASSSGSGQPQHF	TGTGCCAGTAGTAGCGGGTCAGGACAGCCCCAGCATTTT
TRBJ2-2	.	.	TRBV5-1	CASNSGNTGELFF	TGCGCCAGTAATAGCGGAAACACCGGGGAGCTGTTTTTT
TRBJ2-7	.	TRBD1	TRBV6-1	CASLQGAYEQYF	TGTGCCAGCTTACAGGGGGCCTACGAGCAGTACTTC
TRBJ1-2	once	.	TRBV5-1	CASSPGEGLGYGYTF	TGCGCCAGCAGCCCGGGGGAGGGATTGGGCTATGGCTACACCTTC
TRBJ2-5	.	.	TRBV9	CASSVASGASPGTQYF	TGTGCCAGCAGCGTAGCTTCGGGAGCTAGTCCGGGGACCCAGTACTTC
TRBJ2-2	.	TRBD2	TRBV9	CASSVTSVTGELFF	TGTGCCAGCAGCGTAACTAGCGTCACCGGGGAGCTGTTTTTT
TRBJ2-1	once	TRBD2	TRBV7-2	CASSQNLAGAEGEQFF	TGTGCCAGCAGCCAGAACCTAGCGGGAGCGGAGGGTGAGCAGTTCTTC
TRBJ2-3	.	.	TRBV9	CASSDTVTDTQYF	TGTGCCAGCTCGGACACCGTCACAGATACGCAGTATTTT
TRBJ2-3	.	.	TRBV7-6	CASSSSTQGTDTQYF	TGTGCCAGCAGCTCCTCAACACAGGGTACAGATACGCAGTATTTT
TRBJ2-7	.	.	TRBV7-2	CASSPQGYYEQYF	TGTGCCAGCAGCCCCCAGGGATACTACGAGCAGTACTTC
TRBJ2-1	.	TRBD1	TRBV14	CASGRDSSYNEQFF	TGTGCCAGCGGCCGGGACAGCTCCTACAATGAGCAGTTCTTC
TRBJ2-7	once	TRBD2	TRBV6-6	CASSYTSGTHEQYF	TGTGCCAGCAGTTATACTAGCGGGACCCACGAGCAGTACTTC
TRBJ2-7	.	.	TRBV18	CASSPQGLSSYEQYF	TGTGCCAGCTCACCACAGGGGTTAAGCTCCTACGAGCAGTACTTC
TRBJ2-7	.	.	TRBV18	CASTPLDTMGEQYF	TGTGCCAGCACACCCCTGGACACCATGGGGGAGCAGTACTTC
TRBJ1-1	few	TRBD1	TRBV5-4	CASSSLRTGLSGAFF	TGTGCCAGCAGCTCCTTAAGGACAGGGCTCAGCGGAGCTTTCTTT
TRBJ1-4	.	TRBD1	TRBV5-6	CASSRTGQGTNEKLFF	TGTGCCAGCAGCCGGACAGGGCAAGGAACTAATGAAAAACTGTTTTTT
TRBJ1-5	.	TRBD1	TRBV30	CAWSGTGNQPQHF	TGTGCCTGGAGTGGGACAGGGAATCAGCCCCAGCATTTT
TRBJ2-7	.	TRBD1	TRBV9	CASSPTGDPAQEQYF	TGTGCCAGCAGCCCAACAGGGGACCCTGCTCAGGAGCAGTACTTC
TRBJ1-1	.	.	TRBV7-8	CASSLVVGPWTENTEAFF	TGTGCCAGCAGCTTAGTTGTAGGACCTTGGACAGAGAACACTGAAGCTTTCTTT
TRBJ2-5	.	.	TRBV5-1	CASSLLMGPVQETQYF	TGCGCCAGCAGCTTGCTCATGGGGCCGGTCCAGGAGACCCAGTACTTC
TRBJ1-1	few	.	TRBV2	CASTRTPNTEAFF	TGTGCCAGCACCAGGACACCGAACACTGAAGCTTTCTTT
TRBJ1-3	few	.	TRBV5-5	CASSPVVSNLYSGNTIYF	TGTGCCAGCAGCCCGGTTGTCTCTAATTTATACTCTGGAAACACCATATATTTT
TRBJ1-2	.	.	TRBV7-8	CASSLEGQHYGYTF	TGTGCCAGCAGCTTAGAGGGGCAGCACTATGGCTACACCTTC
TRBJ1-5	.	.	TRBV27	CASTRSAGANQPQHF	TGTGCCAGCACTCGGTCGGCAGGGGCCAATCAGCCCCAGCATTTT
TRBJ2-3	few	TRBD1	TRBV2	CASRGDRGADTQYF	TGTGCCAGCAGGGGGGACAGGGGGGCAGATACGCAGTATTTT
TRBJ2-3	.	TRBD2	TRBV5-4	CASSYGTSGVTDTQYF	TGTGCCAGCAGCTACGGGACTAGCGGGGTTACGGATACGCAGTATTTT
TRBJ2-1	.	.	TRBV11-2	CASSPSGRGNRYNEQFF	TGTGCCAGCAGTCCCTCAGGGAGGGGGAACCGTTACAATGAGCAGTTCTTC
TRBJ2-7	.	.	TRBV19	CASSIGGGAVGGEQYF	TGTGCCAGTAGTATCGGGGGTGGGGCCGTAGGAGGCGAGCAGTACTTC
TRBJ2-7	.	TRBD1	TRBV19	CASSSGQGAYEQYF	TGTGCCAGTAGTAGCGGACAGGGGGCCTACGAGCAGTACTTC
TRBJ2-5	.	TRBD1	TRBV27	CASGTGVGSGMETQYF	TGTGCCAGCGGGACAGGGGTCGGTAGCGGGATGGAGACCCAGTACTTC
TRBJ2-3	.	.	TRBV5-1	CASSLEGADTQYF	TGCGCCAGCAGCCTAGAGGGGGCAGATACGCAGTATTTT
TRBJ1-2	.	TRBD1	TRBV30	CAWSRTGGNYGYTF	TGTGCCTGGTCACGGACAGGGGGTAACTATGGCTACACCTTC
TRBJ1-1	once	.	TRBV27	CASSRVRGSTEAFF	TGTGCCAGCAGTCGCGTCAGGGGATCCACTGAAGCTTTCTTT
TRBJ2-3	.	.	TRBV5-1	CASSLDPGPGDTQYF	TGCGCCAGCAGCTTGGATCCAGGGCCTGGTGATACGCAGTATTTT
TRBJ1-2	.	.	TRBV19	CASRASTNYGYTF	TGTGCCAGTAGGGCTTCGACTAACTATGGCTACACCTTC
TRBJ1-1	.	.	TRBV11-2	CASSSRFTEAFF	TGTGCCAGCAGCTCCAGGTTCACTGAAGCTTTCTTT
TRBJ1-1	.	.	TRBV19	CASSIARGAEAFF	TGTGCCAGTAGTATAGCACGGGGGGCTGAAGCTTTCTTT
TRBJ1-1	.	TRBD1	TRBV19	CASSMDRMNTEAFF	TGTGCCAGTAGTATGGACAGGATGAACACTGAAGCTTTCTTT
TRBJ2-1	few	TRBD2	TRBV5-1	CASSSDGVAGEVSNEQFF	TGCGCCAGCAGCTCGGACGGTGTGGCGGGAGAGGTTTCCAATGAGCAGTTCTTC
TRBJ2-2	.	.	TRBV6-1	CASSATGLGGELFF	TGTGCCAGCAGTGCCACAGGGTTGGGCGGGGAGCTGTTTTTT
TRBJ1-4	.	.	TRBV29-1	CSVEGTGVKEKLFF	TGCAGCGTTGAAGGTACAGGCGTTAAGGAAAAACTGTTTTTT